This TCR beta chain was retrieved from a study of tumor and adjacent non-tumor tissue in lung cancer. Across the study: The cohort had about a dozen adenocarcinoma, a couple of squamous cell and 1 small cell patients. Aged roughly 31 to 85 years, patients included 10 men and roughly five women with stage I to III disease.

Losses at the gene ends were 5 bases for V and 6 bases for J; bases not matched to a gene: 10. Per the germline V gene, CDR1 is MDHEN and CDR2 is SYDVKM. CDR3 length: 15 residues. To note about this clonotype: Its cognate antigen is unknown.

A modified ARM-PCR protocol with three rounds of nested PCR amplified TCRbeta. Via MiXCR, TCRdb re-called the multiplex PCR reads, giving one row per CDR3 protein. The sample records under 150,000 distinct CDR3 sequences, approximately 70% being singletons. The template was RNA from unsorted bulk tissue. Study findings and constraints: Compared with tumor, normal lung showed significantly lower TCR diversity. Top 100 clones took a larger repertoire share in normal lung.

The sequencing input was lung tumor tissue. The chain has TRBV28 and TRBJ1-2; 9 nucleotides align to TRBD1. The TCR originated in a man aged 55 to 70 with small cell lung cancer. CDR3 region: CASSLADRGFHGYTF. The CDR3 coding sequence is TGTGCCAGCAGTCTCGCTGACAGGGGGTTTCATGGCTACACCTTC.